The present TCR beta chain was sequenced within a study of cytomegalovirus exposure and HLA in healthy donors. Study-wide context: Early on, a data release was issued that held 80 million to 90 million unique TCRs from HLA-typed donors. Study-level findings and limits: An Asian-associated ancestry cluster reportedly showed fewer N-insertions than the approximately 630-donor mean in a later analysis. The authors assumed roughly uniform sequencing depth across donors for presence/absence analyses.

These donors, healthy bone marrow donors, were studied. For this clone: The antigen remains undetermined.

The PCR ran on 60 Vbeta and 13 Jbeta primers. Produced via immunoSEQ multiplex PCR; TCRdb's table is partial and in-frame only. The sample carries about 140,000 clones, around 80% recorded once. The CDR3 is 14 amino acids. Germline loops: CDR1 MNHEY, CDR2 SMNVEV (reference sequence). With 2 bases removed from V and 5 bases from J, the gap between germline ends came to 12 bases. The chain carries TRBV27 and TRBJ2-5; D is unresolved. The sequencing input was PBMCs. The clonotype was recovered from a man aged 25 to 40 in good health and CMV-seronegative. The CDR3 loop reads CASSLQARPETQYF. CDR3 DNA: TGTGCCAGCAGTTTACAGGCCCGTCCCGAGACCCAGTACTTC.